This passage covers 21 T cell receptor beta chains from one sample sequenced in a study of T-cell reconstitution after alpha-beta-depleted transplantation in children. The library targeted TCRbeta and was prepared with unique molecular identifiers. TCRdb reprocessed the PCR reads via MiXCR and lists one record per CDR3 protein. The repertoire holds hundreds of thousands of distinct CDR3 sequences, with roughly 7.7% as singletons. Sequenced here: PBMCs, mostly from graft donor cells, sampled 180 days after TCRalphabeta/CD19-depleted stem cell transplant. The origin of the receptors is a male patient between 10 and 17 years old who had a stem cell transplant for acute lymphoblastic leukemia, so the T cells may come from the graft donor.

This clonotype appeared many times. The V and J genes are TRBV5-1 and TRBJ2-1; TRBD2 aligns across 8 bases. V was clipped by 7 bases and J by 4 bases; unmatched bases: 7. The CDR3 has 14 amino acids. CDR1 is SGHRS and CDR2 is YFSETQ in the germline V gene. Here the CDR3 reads CASGTSGPYNEQFF. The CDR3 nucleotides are TGCGCCAGCGGAACTAGCGGACCATACAATGAGCAGTTCTTC.

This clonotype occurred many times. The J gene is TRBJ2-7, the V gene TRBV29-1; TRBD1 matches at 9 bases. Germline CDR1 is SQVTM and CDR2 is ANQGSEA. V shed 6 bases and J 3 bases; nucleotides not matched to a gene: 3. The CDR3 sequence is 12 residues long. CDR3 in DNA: TGCAGCGTGACGACAGGGGGCTACGAGCAGTACTTC. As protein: CSVTTGGYEQYF.

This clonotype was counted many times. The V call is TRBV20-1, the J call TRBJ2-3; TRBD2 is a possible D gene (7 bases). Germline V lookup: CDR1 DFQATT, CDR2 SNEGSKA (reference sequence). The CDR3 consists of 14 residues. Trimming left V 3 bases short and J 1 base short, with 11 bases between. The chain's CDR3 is CSASRGGGTDTQYF. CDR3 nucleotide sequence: TGCAGTGCTAGCAGGGGAGGGGGCACAGATACGCAGTATTTT.

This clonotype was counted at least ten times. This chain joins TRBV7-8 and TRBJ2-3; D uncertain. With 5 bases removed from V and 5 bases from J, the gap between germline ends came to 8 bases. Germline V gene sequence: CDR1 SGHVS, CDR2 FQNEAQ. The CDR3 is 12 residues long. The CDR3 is CASSQNLDTQYF. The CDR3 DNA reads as TGTGCCAGCAGCCAAAACCTAGATACGCAGTATTTT.

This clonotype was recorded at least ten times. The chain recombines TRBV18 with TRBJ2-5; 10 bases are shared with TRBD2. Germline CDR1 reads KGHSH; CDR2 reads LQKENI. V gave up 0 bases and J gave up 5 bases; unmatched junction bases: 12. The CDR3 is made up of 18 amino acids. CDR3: CASSPPARPAGGPETQYF. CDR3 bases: TGTGCCAGCTCACCACCGGCGCGTCCAGCGGGGGGGCCGGAGACCCAGTACTTC.

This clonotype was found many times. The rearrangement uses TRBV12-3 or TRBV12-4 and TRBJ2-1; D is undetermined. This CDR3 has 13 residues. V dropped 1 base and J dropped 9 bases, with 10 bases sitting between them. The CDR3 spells CASSLGKYIEQFF. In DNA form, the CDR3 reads TGTGCCAGCAGTTTAGGAAAGTATATTGAGCAGTTCTTC.

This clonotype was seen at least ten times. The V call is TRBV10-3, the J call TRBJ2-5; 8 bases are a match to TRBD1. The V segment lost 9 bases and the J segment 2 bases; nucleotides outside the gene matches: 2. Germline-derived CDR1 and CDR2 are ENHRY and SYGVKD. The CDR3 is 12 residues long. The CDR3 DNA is TGTGCCATTAGACAGGGGCAAGAGACCCAGTACTTC. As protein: CAIRQGQETQYF.

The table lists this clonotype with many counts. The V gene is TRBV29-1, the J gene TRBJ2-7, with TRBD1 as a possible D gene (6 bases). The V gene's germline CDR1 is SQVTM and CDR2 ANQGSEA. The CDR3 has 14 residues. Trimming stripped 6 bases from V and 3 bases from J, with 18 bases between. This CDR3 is CSVVSPGTYYEQYF. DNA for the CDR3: TGCAGCGTGGTCAGTCCAGGGACATACTACGAGCAGTACTTC.

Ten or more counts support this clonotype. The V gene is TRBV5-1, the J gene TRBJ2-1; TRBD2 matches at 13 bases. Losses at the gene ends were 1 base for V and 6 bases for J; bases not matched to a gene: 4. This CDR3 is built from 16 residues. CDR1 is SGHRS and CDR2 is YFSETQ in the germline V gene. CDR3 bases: TGCGCCAGCAGCTTGACTAGCGGGGGGGCCTCCAATGAGCAGTTCTTC. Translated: CASSLTSGGASNEQFF.

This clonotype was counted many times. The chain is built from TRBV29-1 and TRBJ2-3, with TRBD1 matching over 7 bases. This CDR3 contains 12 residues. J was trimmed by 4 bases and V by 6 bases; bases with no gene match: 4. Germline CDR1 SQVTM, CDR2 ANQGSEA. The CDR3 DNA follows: TGCAGCGTGAGGGGGCAATCAGATACGCAGTATTTT. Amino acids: CSVRGQSDTQYF.

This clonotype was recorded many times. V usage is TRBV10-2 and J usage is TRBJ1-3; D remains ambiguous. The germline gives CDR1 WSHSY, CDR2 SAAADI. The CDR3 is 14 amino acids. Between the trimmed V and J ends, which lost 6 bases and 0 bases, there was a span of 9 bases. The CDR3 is CASREAVSGNTIYF. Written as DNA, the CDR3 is TGCGCCAGCAGGGAGGCGGTCTCTGGAAACACCATATATTTT.

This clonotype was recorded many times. CDR3 region: CASNRQVLGEAFF. For the CDR3, the DNA is TGTGCCAGCAACCGACAGGTGCTGGGTGAAGCTTTCTTT. J is TRBJ1-1 and V is TRBV11-2, with D perhaps TRBD1 (6 bases). The CDR3 runs 13 residues. Germline values: CDR1 SGHAT, CDR2 FQNNGV. Trimming shortened V by 7 bases and J by 7 bases, and 16 bases separated the two germline ends. Full variable domain (remainder filled in from reference TRBV11-2 and TRBJ1-1): EAGVAQSPRYKIIEKRQSVAFWCNPISGHATLYWYQQILGQGPKLLIQFQNNGVVDDSQLPKDRFSAERLKGVDSTLKIQPAKLEDSAVYLCASNRQVLGEAFFGQGTRLTVV.

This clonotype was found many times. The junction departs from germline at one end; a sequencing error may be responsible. This CDR3 is CASSFTSGRVTDTQYF. The CDR3 DNA sequence: TGTGCCAGCAGCTTCACTAGCGGGAGGGTTACAGATACGCAGTATTTT. The rearrangement uses TRBV5-1 and TRBJ2-3, with TRBD2 identical over 13 bases. Germline CDR1 and CDR2: SGHRS and YFSETQ. The CDR3 contains 16 residues.

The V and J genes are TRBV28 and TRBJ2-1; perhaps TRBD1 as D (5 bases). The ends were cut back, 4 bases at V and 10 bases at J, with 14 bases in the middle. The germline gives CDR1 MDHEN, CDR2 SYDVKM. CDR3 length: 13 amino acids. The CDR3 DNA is TGTGCCAGCAGTTCCCTAGGGGTTTTGGAGCAGTTCTTC. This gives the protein CASSSLGVLEQFF.

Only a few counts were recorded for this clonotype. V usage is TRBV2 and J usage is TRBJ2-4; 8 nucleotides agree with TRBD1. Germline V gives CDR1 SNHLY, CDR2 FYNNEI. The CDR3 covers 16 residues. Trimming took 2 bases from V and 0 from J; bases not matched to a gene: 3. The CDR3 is CASSETGGIAKNIQYF. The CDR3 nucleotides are TGTGCCAGCAGTGAAACAGGGGGGATAGCCAAAAACATTCAGTACTTC.

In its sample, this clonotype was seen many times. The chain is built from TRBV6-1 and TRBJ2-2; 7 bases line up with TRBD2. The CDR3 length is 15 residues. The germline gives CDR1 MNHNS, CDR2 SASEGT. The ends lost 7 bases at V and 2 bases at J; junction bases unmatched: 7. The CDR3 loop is CASTHGLVNTGELFF. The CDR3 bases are TGTGCCAGCACCCATGGACTAGTTAACACCGGGGAGCTGTTTTTT.

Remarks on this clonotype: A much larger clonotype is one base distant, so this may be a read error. The DNA for the CDR3 is TGTGCCAGCAGCAGCAATAACGACCAGTACTTC. Translated: CASSSNNDQYF. The chain links TRBV6-1 to TRBJ2-7, with unresolved D. Per germline, CDR1 MNHNS and CDR2 SASEGT. This CDR3 is built from 11 residues.

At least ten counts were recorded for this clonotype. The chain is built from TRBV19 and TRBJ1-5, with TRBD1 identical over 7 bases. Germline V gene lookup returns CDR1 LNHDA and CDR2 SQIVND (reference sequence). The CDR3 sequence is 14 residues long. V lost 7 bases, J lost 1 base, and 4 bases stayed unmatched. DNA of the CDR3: TGTGCCAGTAAGGGGGCGGCGAGCAATCAGCCCCAGCATTTT. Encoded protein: CASKGAASNQPQHF.

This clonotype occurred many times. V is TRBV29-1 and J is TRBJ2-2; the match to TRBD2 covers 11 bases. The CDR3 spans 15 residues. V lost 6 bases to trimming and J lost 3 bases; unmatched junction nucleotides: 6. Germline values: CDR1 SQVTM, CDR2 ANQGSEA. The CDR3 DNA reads TGCAGCGTCTCTCGGACTAGCGGGTACACCGGGGAGCTGTTTTTT. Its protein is CSVSRTSGYTGELFF.

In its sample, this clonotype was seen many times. DNA for the CDR3: TGTGCCAGCAGTTACGGGGCGAGTAGGGTGAACACTGAAGCTTTCTTT. Amino acids: CASSYGASRVNTEAFF. The genes are TRBV6-5 and TRBJ1-1, with TRBD1 as a possible D gene (5 bases). The CDR3 totals 16 residues. Germline V gives CDR1 MNHEY, CDR2 SVGAGI. The germline V and J ends were trimmed by 2 bases and 0 bases, with 13 bases remaining between them.

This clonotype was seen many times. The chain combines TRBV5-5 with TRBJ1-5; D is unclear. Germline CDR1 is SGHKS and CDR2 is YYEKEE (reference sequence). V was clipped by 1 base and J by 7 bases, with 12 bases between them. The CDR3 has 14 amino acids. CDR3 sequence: CASSLLWAKQPQHF. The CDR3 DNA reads TGTGCCAGCAGCTTGCTGTGGGCCAAACAGCCCCAGCATTTT.